The T cell receptor (beta chain) under discussion was sequenced for a study of blood T cell repertoires in COVID-19. Across the whole study: From the United States, Italy and Spain came samples of acute and convalescent COVID-19.

Per germline, CDR1 KGHSH and CDR2 LQKENI. The CDR3 loop spans 17 amino acids. V gave up 3 bases and J gave up 3 bases; unmatched junction bases: 5. This clone was detected a few times. Clones were read by immunoSEQ multiplex PCR, and TCRdb kept only the in-frame ones, dropping some. Found here are 250,000 to 300,000 clones, over 75% of them singletons; the top ten hold less than 20%. This clonotype was obtained from a young man who had recovered from COVID-19. This chain uses TRBV18 with TRBJ2-1, with 13 positions matching TRBD2. What was sequenced was PBMCs or T cells enriched from blood (not recorded which). CDR3 region: CASSPYGLAGVYNEQFF. The CDR3 DNA reads TGTGCCAGCTCACCCTACGGACTAGCGGGAGTCTACAATGAGCAGTTCTTC.